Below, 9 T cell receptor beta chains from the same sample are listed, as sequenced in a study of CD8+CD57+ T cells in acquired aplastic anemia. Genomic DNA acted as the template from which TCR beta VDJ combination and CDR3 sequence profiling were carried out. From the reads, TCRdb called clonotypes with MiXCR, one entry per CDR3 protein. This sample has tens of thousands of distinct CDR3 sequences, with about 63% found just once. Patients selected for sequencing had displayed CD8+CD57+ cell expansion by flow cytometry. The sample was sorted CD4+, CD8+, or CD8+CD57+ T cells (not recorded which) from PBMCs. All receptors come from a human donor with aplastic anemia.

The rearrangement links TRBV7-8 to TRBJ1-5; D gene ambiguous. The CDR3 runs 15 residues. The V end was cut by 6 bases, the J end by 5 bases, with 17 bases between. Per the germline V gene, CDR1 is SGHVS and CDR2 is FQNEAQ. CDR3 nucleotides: TGTGCCAGCAGTTTACTTCGGGGTGTGGATCAGCCCCAGCATTTT. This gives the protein CASSLLRGVDQPQHF.

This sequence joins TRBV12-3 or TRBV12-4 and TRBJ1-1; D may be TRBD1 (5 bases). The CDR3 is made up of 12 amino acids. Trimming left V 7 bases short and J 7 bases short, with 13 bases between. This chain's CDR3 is CASIGAIREAFF. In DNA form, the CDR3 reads TGTGCCAGCATAGGGGCGATTCGTGAAGCTTTCTTT.

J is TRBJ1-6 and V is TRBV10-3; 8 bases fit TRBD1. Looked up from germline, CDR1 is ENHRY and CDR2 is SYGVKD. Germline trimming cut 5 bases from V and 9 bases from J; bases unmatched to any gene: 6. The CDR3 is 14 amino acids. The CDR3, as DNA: TGTGCCATCAGTCAAGACAGGGGCAGTTCACCCCTCCACTTT. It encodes CAISQDRGSSPLHF.

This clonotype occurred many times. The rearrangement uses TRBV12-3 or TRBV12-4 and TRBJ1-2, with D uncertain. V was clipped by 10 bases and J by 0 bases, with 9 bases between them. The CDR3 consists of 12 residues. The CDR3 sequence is CATASANYGYTF. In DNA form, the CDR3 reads TGTGCCACCGCGAGCGCTAACTATGGCTACACCTTC.

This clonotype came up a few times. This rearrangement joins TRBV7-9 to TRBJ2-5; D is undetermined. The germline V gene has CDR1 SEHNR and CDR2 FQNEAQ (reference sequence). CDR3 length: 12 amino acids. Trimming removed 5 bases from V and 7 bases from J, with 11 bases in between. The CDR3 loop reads CASSPTVATQYF. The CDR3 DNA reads TGTGCCAGCAGCCCTACTGTTGCGACCCAGTACTTC.

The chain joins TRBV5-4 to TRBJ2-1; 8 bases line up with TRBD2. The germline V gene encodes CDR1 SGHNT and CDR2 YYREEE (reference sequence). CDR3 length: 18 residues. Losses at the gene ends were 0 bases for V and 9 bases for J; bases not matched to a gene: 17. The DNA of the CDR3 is TGTGCCAGCAGCTTGGCCAGCCAAAGAGCGGGGGCTGGGGGTGAGCAGTTCTTC. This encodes CASSLASQRAGAGGEQFF.

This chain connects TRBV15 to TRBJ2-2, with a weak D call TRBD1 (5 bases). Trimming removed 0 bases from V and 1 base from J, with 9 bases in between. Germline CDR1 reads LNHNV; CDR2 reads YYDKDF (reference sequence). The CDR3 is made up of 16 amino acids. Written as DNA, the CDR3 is TGTGCCACCAGCAGAGATGGCCAGGGGAACACCGGGGAGCTGTTTTTT. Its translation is CATSRDGQGNTGELFF.

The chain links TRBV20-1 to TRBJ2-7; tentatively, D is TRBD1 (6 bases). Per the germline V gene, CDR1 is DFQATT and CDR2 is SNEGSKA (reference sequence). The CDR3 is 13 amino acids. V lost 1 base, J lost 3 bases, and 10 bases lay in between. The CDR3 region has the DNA TGCAGTGCTAGAGCCCTGGACAGCTACGAGCAGTACTTC. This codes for CSARALDSYEQYF.

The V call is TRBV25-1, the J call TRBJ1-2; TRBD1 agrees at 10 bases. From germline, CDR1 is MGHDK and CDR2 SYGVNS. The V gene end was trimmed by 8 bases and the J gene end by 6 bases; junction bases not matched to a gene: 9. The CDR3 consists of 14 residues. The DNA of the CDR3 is TGTGCCAGCCGCGATTCGGGACAGGGGAATGGCTACACCTTC. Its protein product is CASRDSGQGNGYTF.